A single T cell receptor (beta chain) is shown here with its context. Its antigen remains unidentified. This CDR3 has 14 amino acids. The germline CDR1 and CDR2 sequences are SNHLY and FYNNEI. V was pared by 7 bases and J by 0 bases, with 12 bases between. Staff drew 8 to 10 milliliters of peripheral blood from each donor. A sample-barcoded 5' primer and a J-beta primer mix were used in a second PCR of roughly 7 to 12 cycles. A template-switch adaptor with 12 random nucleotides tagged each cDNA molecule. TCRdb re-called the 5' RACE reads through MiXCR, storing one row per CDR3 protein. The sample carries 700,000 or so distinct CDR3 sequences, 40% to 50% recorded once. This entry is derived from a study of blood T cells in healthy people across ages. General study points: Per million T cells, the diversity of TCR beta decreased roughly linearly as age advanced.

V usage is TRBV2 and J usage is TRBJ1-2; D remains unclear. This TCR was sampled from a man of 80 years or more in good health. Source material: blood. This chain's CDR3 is CASTQTQTNYGYTF. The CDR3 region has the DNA TGTGCCAGCACCCAGACCCAAACTAACTATGGCTACACCTTC.